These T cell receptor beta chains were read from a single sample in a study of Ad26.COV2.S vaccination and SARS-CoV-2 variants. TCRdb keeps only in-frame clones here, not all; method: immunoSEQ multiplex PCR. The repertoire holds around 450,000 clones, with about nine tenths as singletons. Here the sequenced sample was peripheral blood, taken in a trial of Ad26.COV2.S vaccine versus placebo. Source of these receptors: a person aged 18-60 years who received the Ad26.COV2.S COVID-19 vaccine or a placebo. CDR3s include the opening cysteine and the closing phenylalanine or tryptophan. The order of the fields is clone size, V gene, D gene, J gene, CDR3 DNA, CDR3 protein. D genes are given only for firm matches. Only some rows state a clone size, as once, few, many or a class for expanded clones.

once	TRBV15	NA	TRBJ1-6	TGTGCCACCAGAGAACAGAGTTCCTATAATTCACCCCTCCACTTT	CATREQSSYNSPLHF
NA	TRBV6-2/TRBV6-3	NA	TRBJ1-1	TGTGCCAGCAGTTACTGGATGGGGCGCGAGAACACTGAAGCTTTCTTT	CASSYWMGRENTEAFF
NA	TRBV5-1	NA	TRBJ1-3	TGCGCCAGCAGCTGGGGGGGCGCGAGTGGAAACACCATATATTTT	CASSWGGASGNTIYF
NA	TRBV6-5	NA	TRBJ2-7	TGTGCCAGCAGTCCGCCCGGGACGTACTACGAGCAGTACTTC	CASSPPGTYYEQYF
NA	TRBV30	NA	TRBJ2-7	TGTGCCTGGAGTCCAGGGCTCAACGAGCAGTACTTC	CAWSPGLNEQYF
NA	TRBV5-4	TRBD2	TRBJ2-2	TGTGCCAGCAGTCAGCGGGGGGGCCCCCCCCGGGAGCTGTTTTTT	CASSQRGGPPRELFF
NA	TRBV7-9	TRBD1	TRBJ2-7	TGTGCCAGCAGCACAGGGGGCTACGAGCAGTACTTC	CASSTGGYEQYF
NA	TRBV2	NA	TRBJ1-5	TGTGCCAGCAGTGATAAGGGGAGCAATCAGCCCCAGCATTTT	CASSDKGSNQPQHF
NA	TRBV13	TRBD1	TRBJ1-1	TGTGCCAGCAGCTCGATCAACAGGGGGACTGAAGCTTTCTTT	CASSSINRGTEAFF
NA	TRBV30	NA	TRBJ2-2	TGTGCCTGGAGTCGACTCGGGACCCTCACCGGGGAGCTGTTTTTT	CAWSRLGTLTGELFF
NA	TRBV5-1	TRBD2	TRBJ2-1	TGCGCCAGCAGCTTGTGGGGCGGGGGGCAAAACAATGAGCAGTTCTTC	CASSLWGGGQNNEQFF
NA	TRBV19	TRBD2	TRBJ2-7	TGTGCCAGTAGTATAGACGGGACTAGTTTCGACGTCTCCTACGAGCAGTACTTC	CASSIDGTSFDVSYEQYF
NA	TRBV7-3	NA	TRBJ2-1	TGTGCCAGCAGCACAACAGGGCTCCCCCGCCCCAATGAGCAGTTCTTC	CASSTTGLPRPNEQFF
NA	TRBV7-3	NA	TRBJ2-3	TGTGCCAGCAGCTTAGATGGATATACGCAGTATTTT	CASSLDGYTQYF
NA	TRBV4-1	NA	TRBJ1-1	TGCGCCAGCAGCCAAAGGTCACGACTACTGAGCGCTGAAGCTTTCTTT	CASSQRSRLLSAEAFF
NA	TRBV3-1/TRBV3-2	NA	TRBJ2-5	TGTGCCAGCAGTCTAAGTATAGAGGGGACCCAGTACTTC	CASSLSIEGTQYF
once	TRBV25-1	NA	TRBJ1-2	TGTGCCAGCAGTCCGGGGCAGGCCAGATATGGCTACACCTTC	CASSPGQARYGYTF
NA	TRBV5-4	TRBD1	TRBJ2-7	TGTGCCAGCAGCTTGGCGGCCCCGACAGGGAAACCTCACGAGCAGTACTTC	CASSLAAPTGKPHEQYF
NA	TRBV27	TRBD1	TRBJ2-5	TGTGCCAGCAGTCCCCTCGGACAGGAAGAGACCCAGTACTTC	CASSPLGQEETQYF
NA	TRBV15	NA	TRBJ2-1	TGTGCCACCAGCAGAGGACTAGTGGATGAGCAGTTCTTC	CATSRGLVDEQFF